This T cell receptor (beta chain) was sequenced for a study of a mutant IDH1 vaccine in newly diagnosed glioma. Germline V lookup: CDR1 SGHDN, CDR2 FVKESK. The V and J ends lost 1 base and 3 bases respectively, with 13 bases between them. The CDR3 extends over 15 amino acids. Noted time point: baseline, week 1 (first vaccination visit). Described treatment: pre-vaccination baseline after standard-of-care therapy. TCRdb keeps only in-frame clones here, not all; method: immunoSEQ multiplex PCR. The repertoire has just under 95,000 clones, over 75% of them found once; the top ten carry approximately 7.9%.

This receptor was taken from a man aged 35 to 55 with glioma. V gene TRBV14 combines with J gene TRBJ2-7, with D perhaps matching TRBD1 (6 bases). Sample: PBMCs, taken from a glioma patient treated with radiotherapy, temozolomide or both. The CDR3 spells CASSQVGAGVYEQYF. DNA of the CDR3: TGTGCCAGCAGCCAAGTAGGCGCAGGGGTCTACGAGCAGTACTTC. Full variable domain (rest looked up from reference TRBV14 and TRBJ2-7): EAGVTQFPSHSVIEKGQTVTLRCDPISGHDNLYWYRRVMGKEIKFLLHFVKESKQDESGMPNNRFLAERTGGTYSTLKVQPAELEDSGVYFCASSQVGAGVYEQYFGPGTRLTVT.